This TCR beta chain was observed in a study of radiotherapy plus CTLA-4 blockade in lung cancer listed by TCRdb under 2018. Study-wide context: Objective responses occurred in roughly 20% of enrolled patients, and about 33% achieved disease control. General study outcomes and caveats: The strongest predictors of response, as reported, were early dynamic changes in blood T cell clones along with a rise in serum interferon-beta after radiation. After treatment with radiotherapy and ipilimumab, TCR clones that originated in tumors expanded in peripheral blood.

From V the trimming removes 4 bases and from J it removes 11 bases, while the gene matches leave 11 bases of the junction unaccounted for. CDR1 and CDR2 (SNHLY, FYNNEI) derive from the germline V gene. From the cysteine up to the phenylalanine, the CDR3 has a length of 16 residues. Only the CDR3 DNA is retained, 48 bases long and in frame from the first base. Turning to this clone: Its target antigen remains unknown. Per-base qualities were not stored, and no clone one base away is much larger.

Receptor libraries were prepared by the immunoSEQ multiplex PCR assay. Not all clones reach the TCRdb copy of this immuneACCESS table, which keeps in-frame sequences only. Checked studies attribute under half of the gap to unresolved V genes and leave the rest unexplained. Within this sample are tens of thousands of clones, with around 86% of them counted one time only. The leading ten clones occupy approximately 1.9% of the sample. The study tested focal radiation therapy combined with CTLA-4 blockade (ipilimumab) in patients with chemo-refractory metastatic non-small-cell lung cancer. The clonotype comes from a human donor with non-small cell lung cancer who had a partial response to radiotherapy plus ipilimumab. The sequence links TRBV2 to TRBJ2-5; TRBD2 agrees with 15 junctional bases. Here the sequenced sample was peripheral blood, taken from a patient treated with radiotherapy plus ipilimumab. The CDR3 region reads CASSAPGLAGGREQYF. The DNA sequence is given as TGTGCCAGCAGTGCCCCTGGACTAGCGGGAGGGCGGGAGCAGTACTTC. The reference TRBV2 and TRBJ2-5 proteins fill in what lies around the CDR3, so the full variable domain reads EPEVTQTPSHQVTQMGQEVILRCVPISNHLYFYWYRQILGQKVEFLVSFYNNEISEKSEIFDDQFSVERPDGSNFTLKIRSTKLEDSAMYFCASSAPGLAGGREQYFGPGTRLLVL.